The present entry profiles one TCR beta chain with its context. Trimming took 5 bases from V and 0 from J, leaving 11 bases between them. The CDR3 runs 15 residues. Germline V CDR1 and CDR2: LNHDA, SQIVND (reference sequence). These data originate in a study of blood T cell repertoires in COVID-19. Repertoires were generated with immunoSEQ multiplex PCR, while TCRdb's copy carries only in-frame clones and drops some. The sample lists nearly 80,000 clones; more than 80% were seen once. Sequenced sample: peripheral blood. J is TRBJ1-5 and V is TRBV19; D call uncertain. This clonotype was sampled from a woman at least 80 years old with acute or convalescent COVID-19. CDR3 in DNA: TGTGCCAGTAGTGCTAAGGGAGATAGCAATCAGCCCCAGCATTTT. It specifies CASSAKGDSNQPQHF.